This T cell receptor beta chain derives from a study of blood T cell repertoires in COVID-19 (dated by TCRdb to 2020 to 2021). Regarding the complete study: Samples covering the acute and convalescent phases of COVID-19 were provided by collaborators in the United States, Italy and Spain. The repertoires were released in a freely available public database meant as a resource for research on the immune response to SARS-CoV-2. Where HLA class I and class II types were available, the types were taken from metadata supplied by the sample provider, not from assay-based typing. Deeply sampled blood TCRbeta repertoires from subjects exposed to, actively infected with, or recovered from COVID-19 were included in the dataset. A de-identified subject ID, COVID-19 status, age in years and sex were almost always included in the sample metadata. Samples came from the ongoing ImmuneRACE study (first 160 participants) plus 1,254 subjects from 6 global collaborators. The prospective study material was composed of cDNA or gDNA derived from T cells, B-cell-depleted T cells, or PBMCs.

Measured from the cysteine to the phenylalanine, the CDR3 is 19 residues long. This entry keeps only the CDR3 DNA: 57 bases, framed from base 1. The germline V end is reduced by 6 bases and the J end by 2 bases; junction bases left unmatched: 17. Turning to this clone: Which antigen it targets is not known. Per-base quality was not reported, and no clone a single base away is much larger than it.

Whole blood was collected in K2EDTA tubes by collaborating institutions according to the institutions' own protocols. For TCRbeta analysis, collaborator samples were shipped as frozen whole blood, as isolated PBMCs, or as DNA extracted from either sample type. TCRbeta CDR3 regions were amplified from genomic DNA by means of the immunoSEQ Assay, a bias-controlled multiplex PCR. The authors' analysis ran thus. Within the assay, amplification of reference gene primers was used to estimate how many nucleated cells each sample contained. To quantify the absolute abundance of each unique TCRbeta CDR3 rearrangement, sequence reads were collapsed and filtered. Productive Simpson clonality was computed per sample as the square root of Simpson's diversity index over productive rearrangements. The immuneACCESS repertoire file appears here via TCRdb, limited to in-frame rearrangements. These files lack a portion of the clones; in checked studies, under half of the deficit traces to unresolved V genes, and the cause of the others is not known. V and J calls and clone size are copied from that table; D and trimming were computed from the DNA. The sample contains roughly 16,000 clones, 70% to 90% of them found a single time. Roughly a sixth of the sample rests with the top ten.

Broader findings and caveats from the paper: How much clinical and demographic metadata was included differed by source and by participant, and the metadata was provided uncurated.

The sequencing input was peripheral blood. The TCR comes from a human donor with active COVID-19. The donor label of this sample is uncertain. The V and J segments used are TRBV23-1 and TRBJ1-5; 9 bases in between match TRBD1. TRBV23-1 is recorded as an ORF, its role being uncertain. The CDR3 region: CASRNRGQGRVYCNQPQHF. The sequence in DNA is TGCGCCAGCAGGAATAGGGGACAGGGTCGGGTATATTGCAATCAGCCCCAGCATTTT.